The 15 T cell receptor beta chains in this list originate from one sample, sequenced in a study of T-cell memory formation after mild COVID-19. TCRdb fed the 5' RACE reads into MiXCR, producing one record per CDR3 protein. The table shows about 290,000 distinct CDR3 sequences, with more than 15% occurring only once. Material for sequencing was PBMCs or a T cell subset sorted from them (not recorded which). Receptor source: a man aged 18 to 35 who had mild COVID-19 (a few samples of this study predate the infection). Cell type and time point are not known.

This clonotype appeared a few times. CDR3 bases: TGTGCCAGCAGCCAACACACCGGGGAGCTGTTTTTT. Protein sequence: CASSQHTGELFF. V and J are TRBV3-1 and TRBJ2-2; D is ambiguous. Trimming took 2 bases from V and 3 from J, leaving 1 base between them. Germline lookup yields CDR1 LGHDT and CDR2 YNNKEL (reference sequence). The CDR3 runs to 12 residues.

This clonotype was seen more than once but under ten times. This chain uses TRBV20-1 with TRBJ2-3, with 11 bases identical to TRBD2. The CDR3 runs 14 residues. With 0 bases clipped from V and 5 bases from J, the junction kept 1 base outside the gene matches. Germline values: CDR1 DFQATT, CDR2 SNEGSKA (reference sequence). The CDR3 DNA reads as TGCAGTGCTAGAGATAGCGGGGGGGGAGATACGCAGTATTTT. It is translated as CSARDSGGGDTQYF.

This chain joins TRBV19 and TRBJ1-5; possible D gene TRBD1, 6 bases. The CDR3 covers 17 residues. Trimming left V 5 bases short and J 0 bases short, with 17 bases between. Germline V gives CDR1 LNHDA, CDR2 SQIVND (reference sequence). The CDR3 reads CASSPTHRAYSNQPQHF. The CDR3 region has the DNA TGTGCCAGTAGTCCCACCCACAGGGCCTATAGCAATCAGCCCCAGCATTTT. Based on the CDR3 plus reference TRBV19 and TRBJ1-5, the full variable domain is DGGITQSPKYLFRKEGQNVTLSCEQNLNHDAMYWYRQDPGQGLRLIYYSQIVNDFQKGDIAEGYSVSREKKESFPLTVTSAQKNPTAFYLCASSPTHRAYSNQPQHFGDGTRLSIL.

The CDR3 DNA reads as TGTGCCAGCAGCCGGGTACAGGGCGGGTTTGGCACTGAAGCTTTCTTT. It translates to CASSRVQGGFGTEAFF. This chain connects TRBV3-1 to TRBJ1-1; a possible D gene is TRBD1 (6 bases). V dropped 4 bases and J dropped 4 bases, with 19 bases sitting between them. The CDR3 extends over 16 amino acids. Looked up from germline, CDR1 is LGHDT and CDR2 is YNNKEL (reference sequence).

This clonotype showed up just once. The chain uses TRBV3-1 and TRBJ1-2; D is unclear. Germline V gene data show CDR1 as LGHDT and CDR2 as YNNKEL (reference sequence). V lost 1 base and J lost 5, with 8 bases in between. The CDR3 length is 13 residues. DNA for the CDR3: TGTGCCAGCAGCCAAGGTGCCTTATATGGCTACACCTTC. Translation: CASSQGALYGYTF.

This chain links TRBV15 with TRBJ2-3; D assignment may be TRBD1 or TRBD2 (5 bases each). This CDR3 contains 14 residues. V shed 5 bases and J shed 2 bases, with 11 bases lying between them. Germline CDR1 LNHNV, CDR2 YYDKDF (reference sequence). CDR3 bases: TGTGCCACCAGCGGATGGGACCTCACAGATACGCAGTATTTT. It encodes CATSGWDLTDTQYF.

This clonotype was detected many times. The chain is built from TRBV5-1 and TRBJ2-1; weak D call: TRBD2 (6 bases). This CDR3 spans 16 amino acids. V was cut by 4 bases and J by 6 bases, with 20 bases left in between. Germline-derived CDR1 and CDR2 are SGHRS and YFSETQ. CDR3 in amino acids: CASSPQTFLGGNEQFF. The CDR3 DNA sequence: TGCGCCAGCAGCCCCCAAACGTTTCTCGGGGGCAATGAGCAGTTCTTC.

This chain uses TRBV25-1 with TRBJ2-7; 8 nucleotides match TRBD2. Trimming at V came to 2 bases and at J to 2 bases, leaving 2 bases not matched to a gene. CDR1 and CDR2 (germline): MGHDK, SYGVNS. This CDR3 comprises 14 residues. CDR3 nucleotides: TGTGCCAGCAGTGAAGCGGGGGGTCCCTACGAGCAGTACTTC. Translating gives CASSEAGGPYEQYF.

This clonotype was observed many times. The CDR3 DNA follows: TGTGCCAGCAGCTCCCTCGATAGCAATCAGCCCCAGCATTTT. It specifies CASSSLDSNQPQHF. The chain uses TRBV7-4 and TRBJ1-5; unclear D gene. Looked up from germline, CDR1 is SGHVT and CDR2 is SQSDAQ. V was pared by 4 bases and J by 0 bases, with 7 bases between. This CDR3 region has 14 residues. Full variable domain (remainder filled in from reference TRBV7-4 and TRBJ1-5): GAGVSQSPRYKVAKRGRDVALRCDSISGHVTLYWYRQTLGQGSEVLTYSQSDAQRDKSGRPSGRFSAERPERSVSTLKIQRTEQGDSAVYLCASSSLDSNQPQHFGDGTRLSIL.

In this sample, this clonotype turned up many times. The chain combines TRBV6-5 with TRBJ2-5, with D tentatively TRBD2 (6 bases). CDR3 length: 17 amino acids. The V and J ends lost 0 bases and 4 bases respectively, with 18 bases between them. Germline CDR1 reads MNHEY; CDR2 reads SVGAGI. The CDR3 DNA follows: TGTGCCAGCAGTTACTCGAGTATTCCGAGCGGGCGAGAGACCCAGTACTTC. This sequence encodes CASSYSSIPSGRETQYF.

This chain links TRBV11-2 with TRBJ2-1; possibly TRBD2 for D (6 bases). This CDR3 has 17 residues. Per the germline V gene, CDR1 is SGHAT and CDR2 is FQNNGV. With 0 bases removed from V and 6 bases from J, the gap between germline ends came to 18 bases. The CDR3 DNA sequence: TGTGCCAGCAGCTTAGAGCCGGGACTTAGCCTCCGCAATGAGCAGTTCTTC. The encoded protein is CASSLEPGLSLRNEQFF. The full variable domain, in which reference TRBV11-2 and TRBJ2-1 provide the parts outside the CDR3, is EAGVAQSPRYKIIEKRQSVAFWCNPISGHATLYWYQQILGQGPKLLIQFQNNGVVDDSQLPKDRFSAERLKGVDSTLKIQPAKLEDSAVYLCASSLEPGLSLRNEQFFGPGTRLTVL.

The chain uses TRBV28 and TRBJ2-7, with D maybe TRBD2 (5 bases). The CDR3 runs to 11 residues. The V gene lost 8 bases and the J gene lost 4 bases, with 9 bases spanning the gap. Per germline, CDR1 MDHEN and CDR2 SYDVKM. CDR3 amino acids: CASEGRYEQYV. As DNA, the CDR3 is TGTGCCAGCGAGGGAAGATACGAGCAGTACGTC.

This clonotype was counted ten times or more. V gene TRBV20-1 combines with J gene TRBJ2-1; D is ambiguous. There are 13 residues in the CDR3. Trimming cost V 3 bases and J 7 bases, with 13 bases left between them. Germline CDR1 and CDR2: DFQATT and SNEGSKA (reference sequence). The CDR3 nucleotides read TGCAGTGCTAGTCTTCCTCGGTGGAATGAGCAGTTCTTC. It codes for CSASLPRWNEQFF.

The J gene is TRBJ2-5, the V gene TRBV6-2 or TRBV6-3, with D uncertain. In germline, CDR1 is MNHEY, CDR2 SVGEGT. This CDR3 region has 14 residues. V lost 5 bases and J lost 5, with 15 bases in between. The CDR3 DNA sequence: TGTGCCAGCAGTCGACGGGCGCTTTTGGAGACCCAGTACTTC. Translating gives CASSRRALLETQYF.

The rearrangement joins TRBV7-9 to TRBJ2-2; D unclear. V lost 6 bases to trimming and J lost 3 bases, with 11 bases between them. The CDR3 is 14 residues long. Germline values: CDR1 SEHNR, CDR2 FQNEAQ (reference sequence). For the CDR3, the DNA is TGTGCCAGCAGTCGGCTAGTTGACACCGGGGAGCTGTTTTTT. Its translation: CASSRLVDTGELFF.